A selection of T cell receptor beta chains follows, all from one sample in a study of blood T cell repertoires in COVID-19. The data were produced by immunoSEQ multiplex PCR, yet TCRdb's version contains in-frame clones alone and is incomplete. The sample has hundreds of thousands of clones; 83% are singletons. The source material was PBMCs or T cells enriched from blood (not recorded which). The receptors originated from a woman aged 50 to 60 who had been exposed to COVID-19. The CDR3 runs from the conserved cysteine through the conserved F or W. The D gene is left open where the match is weak.

>TRBJ1-1|TRBV19|TRBD1
CASSSSGGARTEAFF
>TRBJ2-3|TRBV23-1|NA
CASSHAGDLTDTQYF
>TRBJ1-2|TRBV5-1|NA
CASSSSGGLNYGYTF
>TRBJ1-2|TRBV7-2|NA
CASSPFFPTANYGYTF
>TRBJ1-1|TRBV9|NA
CASSDISLGGTEAFF
>TRBJ1-1|TRBV5-1|NA
CASSLEGQSLNTEAFF
>TRBJ1-5|TRBV28|NA
CASSFYRGNQPQHF
>TRBJ2-5|TRBV7-2|NA
CASSPLTGMYQETQYF
>TRBJ2-1|TRBV5-8|NA
CASSLGLRQFF
>TRBJ2-1|TRBV10-3|NA
CASGGGGADEQFF
>TRBJ2-7|TRBV7-8|TRBD1
CASSSTRTGHYEQYF
>TRBJ2-7|TRBV6-5|NA
CASREQRGGVNEQYF
>TRBJ2-1|TRBV21-1|NA
CASSNKRGWYEQFF
>TRBJ1-2|TRBV5-8|TRBD1
CASSSRDRAYGYTF
>TRBJ2-1|TRBV4-3|TRBD2
CASSPGGENEQFF
>TRBJ2-6|TRBV15|NA
CATSRERRLSGASGANVLTF
>TRBJ2-2|TRBV11-2|NA
CASSFRGVTGELFF
>TRBJ1-6|TRBV4-1|TRBD1
CASSQAGQGASYNSPLHF
>TRBJ1-1|TRBV30|NA
CASRRGNTEAFF
>TRBJ1-2|TRBV13|NA
CASSLDRASYTF
>TRBJ1-3|TRBV5-1|TRBD1
CASSLVGFIWTGGKPSGNTIYF
>TRBJ1-1|TRBV28|TRBD1
CASRRTGGTEAFF
>TRBJ2-1|TRBV3-1/TRBV3-2|TRBD2
CASSQRRSGGIIQGEQFF
>TRBJ1-5|TRBV5-8|NA
CASSLGQVGQPQHF
>TRBJ2-5|TRBV7-2|NA
CASTQGLFGTQYF
>TRBJ1-2|TRBV5-1|NA
CASSGGNRVTYGYTF
>TRBJ2-1|TRBV9|TRBD2
CASSVGAGGTYNEQFF
>TRBJ2-5|TRBV19|TRBD1
CASRPGQGAETQYF
>TRBJ1-3|TRBV9|TRBD1
CASSEGTGPNTIYF
>TRBJ2-7|TRBV5-1|NA
CASSLQPESYEQYF
>TRBJ1-4|TRBV11-2|NA
CASSLYSIGEKLFF
>TRBJ2-1|TRBV3-1/TRBV3-2|TRBD2
CASSRKVGGGNEQFF
>TRBJ2-7|TRBV3-1/TRBV3-2|NA
CASSQGGNTYYEQYF
>TRBJ1-6|TRBV6-5|TRBD1
CASSRRTGNNSPLHF
>TRBJ2-7|TRBV20-1|NA
CSATEVYEQYF
>TRBJ2-7|TRBV18|TRBD1
CASSRDRYEQYF
>TRBJ2-7|TRBV5-5|NA
CASSLGSKLYEQYF
>TRBJ1-1|TRBV3-1/TRBV3-2|NA
CASSQVDGWSEAFF
>TRBJ1-2|TRBV28|NA
CASSLRGWVYGYTF
>TRBJ1-2|TRBV5-1|NA
CASSQTTGPYGYTF
>TRBJ1-2|TRBV4-3|NA
CASSPIGGVNYGYTF
>TRBJ1-1|TRBV9|NA
CASSVRGSDTEAFF
>TRBJ2-7|TRBV23-1|TRBD1
CASSQRLTTGTGAWEQYF
>TRBJ1-1|TRBV6-5|NA
CASSTHGADTEAFF
>TRBJ1-4|TRBV29-1|TRBD1
CSVRQGGGEKLFF
>TRBJ2-3|TRBV6-4|NA
CASSASAEITDTQYF
>TRBJ1-5|TRBV7-9|NA
CASSSQGNQPQHF
>TRBJ2-5|TRBV9|NA
CASSVAGRSQETQYF
>TRBJ2-3|TRBV7-8|TRBD2
CASRSGGMHTQYF
>TRBJ1-1|TRBV13|NA
CASSLENREAFF
>TRBJ1-1|TRBV7-9|NA
CASVGTEAFF
>TRBJ1-4|TRBV2|TRBD1
CASSATGVTNEKLFF
>TRBJ2-3|TRBV27|NA
CASSLITSTDTQYF
>TRBJ2-1|TRBV10-3|NA
CAISQYNEQFF